This T cell receptor beta chain was found in a study of control samples from healthy donors and cancer patients. This clone was recorded once. Profiled with immunoSEQ multiplex PCR; TCRdb holds only in-frame clones, not every one. The data hold approximately 87,000 clones, with 80% to 95% observed a single time. This TCR derives from a woman in her thirties or forties with lung cancer. Sequenced input: PBMCs.

The CDR3 nucleotides are TGTGCCTGGAGTGTACGGGGGAGACTTAATGAAAAACTGTTTTTT. Translating it yields CAWSVRGRLNEKLFF. The V call is TRBV30, the J call TRBJ1-4, with D maybe TRBD1 (5 bases). The CDR3 is 15 residues long. Germline-derived CDR1 and CDR2 are GTSNPN and SVGIG (reference sequence). Trimming took 0 bases from V and 4 from J, leaving 12 bases between them. Filled out from reference TRBV30 and TRBJ1-4, the complete variable domain reads SQTIHQWPATLVQPVGSPLSLECTVEGTSNPNLYWYRQAAGRGLQLLFYSVGIGQISSEVPQNLSASRPQDRQFILSSKKLLLSDSGFYLCAWSVRGRLNEKLFFGSGTQLSVL.